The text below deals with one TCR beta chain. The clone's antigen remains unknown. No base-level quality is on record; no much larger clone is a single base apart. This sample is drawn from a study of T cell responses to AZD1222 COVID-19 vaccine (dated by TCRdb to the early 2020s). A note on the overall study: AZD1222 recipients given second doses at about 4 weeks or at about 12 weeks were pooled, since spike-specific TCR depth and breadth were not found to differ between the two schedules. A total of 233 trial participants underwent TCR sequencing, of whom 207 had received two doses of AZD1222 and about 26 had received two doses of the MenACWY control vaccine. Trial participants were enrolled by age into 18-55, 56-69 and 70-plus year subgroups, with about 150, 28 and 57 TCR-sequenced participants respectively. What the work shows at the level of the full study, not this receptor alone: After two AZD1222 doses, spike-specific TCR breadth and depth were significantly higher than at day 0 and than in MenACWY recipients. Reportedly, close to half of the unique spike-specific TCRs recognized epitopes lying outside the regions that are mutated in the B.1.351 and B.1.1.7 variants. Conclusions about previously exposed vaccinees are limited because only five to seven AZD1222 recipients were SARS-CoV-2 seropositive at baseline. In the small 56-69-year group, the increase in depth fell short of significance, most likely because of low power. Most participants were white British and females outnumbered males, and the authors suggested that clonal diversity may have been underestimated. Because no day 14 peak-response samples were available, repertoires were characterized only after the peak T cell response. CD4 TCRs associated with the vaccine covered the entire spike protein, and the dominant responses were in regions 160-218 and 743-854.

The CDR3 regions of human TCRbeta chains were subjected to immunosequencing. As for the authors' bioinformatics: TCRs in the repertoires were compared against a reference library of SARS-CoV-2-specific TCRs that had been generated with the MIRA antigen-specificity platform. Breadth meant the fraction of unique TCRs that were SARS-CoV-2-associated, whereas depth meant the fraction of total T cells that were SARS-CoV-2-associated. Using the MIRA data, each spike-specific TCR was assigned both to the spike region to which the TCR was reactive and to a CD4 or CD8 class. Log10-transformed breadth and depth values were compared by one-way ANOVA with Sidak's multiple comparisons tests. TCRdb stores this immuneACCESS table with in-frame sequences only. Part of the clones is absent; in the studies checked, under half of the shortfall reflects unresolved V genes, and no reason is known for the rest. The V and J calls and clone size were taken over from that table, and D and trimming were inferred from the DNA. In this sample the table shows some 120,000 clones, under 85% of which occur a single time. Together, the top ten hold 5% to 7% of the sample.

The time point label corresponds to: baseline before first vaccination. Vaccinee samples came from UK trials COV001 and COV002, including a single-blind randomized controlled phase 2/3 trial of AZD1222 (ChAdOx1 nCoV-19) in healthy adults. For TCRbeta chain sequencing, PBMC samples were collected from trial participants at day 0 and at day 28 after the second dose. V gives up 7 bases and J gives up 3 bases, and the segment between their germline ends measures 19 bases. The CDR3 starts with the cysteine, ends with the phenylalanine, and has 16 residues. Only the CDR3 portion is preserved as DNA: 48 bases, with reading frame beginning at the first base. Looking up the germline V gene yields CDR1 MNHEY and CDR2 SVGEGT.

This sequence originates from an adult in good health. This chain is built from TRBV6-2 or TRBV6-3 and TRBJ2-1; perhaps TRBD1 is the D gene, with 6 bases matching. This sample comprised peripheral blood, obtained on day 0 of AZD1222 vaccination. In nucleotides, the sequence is TGTGCCAGCATCCCCCTCTCGGACAGAAACTACAATGAGCAGTTCTTC. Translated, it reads CASIPLSDRNYNEQFF.